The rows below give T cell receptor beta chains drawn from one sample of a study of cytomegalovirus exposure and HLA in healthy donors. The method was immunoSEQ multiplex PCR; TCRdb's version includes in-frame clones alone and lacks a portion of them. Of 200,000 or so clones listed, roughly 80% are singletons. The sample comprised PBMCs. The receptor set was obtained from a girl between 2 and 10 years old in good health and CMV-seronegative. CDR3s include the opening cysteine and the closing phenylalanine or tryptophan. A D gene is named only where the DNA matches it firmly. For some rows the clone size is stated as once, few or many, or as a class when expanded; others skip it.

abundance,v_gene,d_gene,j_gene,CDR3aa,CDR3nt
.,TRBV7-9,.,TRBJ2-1,CASSWGFTGLYNEQFF,TGTGCCAGCAGCTGGGGGTTTACGGGACTCTACAATGAGCAGTTCTTC
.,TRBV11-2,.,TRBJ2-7,CASSERQYYEQYF,TGTGCCAGCAGCGAACGACAGTACTACGAGCAGTACTTC
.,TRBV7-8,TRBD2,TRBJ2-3,CASSLITAGGGTDTQYF,TGTGCCAGCAGCTTGATCACAGCGGGAGGGGGCACAGATACGCAGTATTTT
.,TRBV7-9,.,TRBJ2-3,CASSFRGASTDTQYF,TGTGCCAGCAGCTTCAGGGGAGCTAGCACAGATACGCAGTATTTT
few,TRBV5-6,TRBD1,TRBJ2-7,CASSYPPGTGPYEQYF,TGTGCCAGCAGCTATCCACCCGGGACAGGGCCCTACGAGCAGTACTTC
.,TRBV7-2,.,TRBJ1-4,CASSPQTSNEKLFF,TGTGCCAGCAGCCCACAGACGAGCAATGAAAAACTGTTTTTT
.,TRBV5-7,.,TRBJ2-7,CASSQPAGSGHEQYF,TGTGCCAGCAGCCAGCCCGCGGGGAGCGGCCACGAGCAGTACTTC
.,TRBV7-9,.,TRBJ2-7,CSSSPRGYEQYF,TGTTCCAGCAGCCCCCGAGGCTACGAGCAGTACTTC
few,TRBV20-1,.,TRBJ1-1,CSARMESEAFF,TGCAGTGCTAGAATGGAGTCTGAAGCTTTCTTT
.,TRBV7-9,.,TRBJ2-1,CASSSPYYTDNEQFF,TGTGCCAGCAGCTCCCCGTACTACACGGACAATGAGCAGTTCTTC
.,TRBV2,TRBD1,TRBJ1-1,CASSEEQGSLSRNTEAFF,TGTGCCAGCAGTGAAGAACAGGGGTCCCTCAGCCGGAACACTGAAGCTTTCTTT
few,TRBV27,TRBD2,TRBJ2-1,CASSPLAGVGNEQFF,TGTGCCAGCAGTCCGCTAGCGGGGGTCGGGAATGAGCAGTTCTTC
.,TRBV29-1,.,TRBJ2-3,CSVVYTDTQYF,TGCAGCGTTGTATACACAGATACGCAGTATTTT
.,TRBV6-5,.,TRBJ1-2,CASSSGQNYGYTF,TGTGCCAGCAGTTCAGGACAGAACTATGGCTACACCTTC
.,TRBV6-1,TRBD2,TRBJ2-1,CASSELAGSYNEQFF,TGTGCCAGCAGTGAACTAGCGGGCTCCTACAATGAGCAGTTCTTC
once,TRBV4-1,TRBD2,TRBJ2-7,CASSQDSFHEAGAYEQYF,TGCGCCAGCAGCCAAGATTCCTTCCACGAAGCGGGGGCCTACGAGCAGTACTTC
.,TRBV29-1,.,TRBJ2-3,CSVVGGGTDTQYF,TGCAGCGTTGTGGGGGGAGGCACAGATACGCAGTATTTT
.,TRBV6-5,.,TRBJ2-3,CASSPMRDTQYF,TGTGCCAGCAGTCCCATGCGAGATACGCAGTATTTT